The entry below gives a single TCR beta chain sequence along with its context. The antigen is undetermined. Other DNA sequences in this sample translate to the same CDR3. Terminally differentiated effector memory CD45RA+ cells were left out of the naive CD8 fraction, which was CD45RO-negative and positively selected for CCR7. The record originates from a study of shared clonotypes between healthy human individuals. Study results and limitations: Naive CD4 clonotype sharing across four donors was around 5%. Shared clonotypes across all four donors exceeded non-shared ones in generation probability.

The V end was cut by 2 bases, the J end by 4 bases, with 6 bases between. The CDR3 length is 12 residues. CDR1 SEHNR and CDR2 FQNEAQ come from the germline V gene (reference sequence). Here immunoSEQ multiplex PCR was the method, and the copy in TCRdb shows in-frame clones only, minus some. Of hundreds of thousands of clones listed, about 98% are singletons. Sequenced material: naive CD8+ T cells sorted from blood. This chain joins TRBV7-9 and TRBJ2-7; D is undetermined. This receptor was taken from a man aged 25-45 years in good health. The CDR3 sequence: CASSLPGYEQYF. Written as DNA, the CDR3 is TGTGCCAGCAGCTTACCTGGGTACGAGCAGTACTTC. The complete variable domain, with remaining parts taken from reference TRBV7-9 and TRBJ2-7, reads DTGVSQNPRHKITKRGQNVTFRCDPISEHNRLYWYRQTLGQGPEFLTYFQNEAQLEKSRLLSDRFSAERPKGSFSTLEIQRTEQGDSAMYLCASSLPGYEQYFGPGTRLTVT.